Below, 28 T cell receptor beta chains from the same sample are listed, as sequenced in a study of T cells in Graves' hyperthyroidism and ophthalmopathy. Amplification of TCR beta CDR3 regions used RNA as the template. Researchers ran a first-round RT-PCR on the TCR CDR3 using the HTBI primer set. MiXCR, run by TCRdb on the multiplex PCR reads, gives a single entry per CDR3 protein. The sample carries hundreds of thousands of distinct CDR3 sequences, about 25% recorded once. The source material was blood. These receptors were taken from a woman in her forties with Graves' ophthalmopathy.

This clonotype was picked up many times. The V and J genes are TRBV28 and TRBJ1-2; possibly TRBD1 for D (6 bases). V gave up 5 bases and J gave up 2 bases, with 18 bases separating them. CDR1 MDHEN and CDR2 SYDVKM come from the germline V gene. CDR3 length equals 16 residues. CDR3 coding DNA: TGTGCCAGCAGTACCCCACAGGGAGAAAGGAACTATGGCTACACCTTC. Encoded protein: CASSTPQGERNYGYTF.

This clonotype was observed at least ten times. The rearrangement uses TRBV6-1 and TRBJ2-2; 11 bases map to TRBD1. Germline trimming cut 8 bases from V and 7 bases from J; bases unmatched to any gene: 12. CDR1 is MNHNS and CDR2 is SASEGT in the germline V gene. The CDR3 sequence is 16 residues long. CDR3 in DNA: TGTGCCAGCGGATTGAGGGGACAGGGGGGCGTCGGGGAGCTGTTTTTT. Translation gives CASGLRGQGGVGELFF.

The rearrangement links TRBV4-1 to TRBJ1-2, with D possibly being TRBD1 (6 bases). This CDR3 comprises 17 residues. Germline V gene lookup returns CDR1 MGHRA and CDR2 YSYEKL. The V gene lost 4 bases and the J gene lost 0 bases, with 18 bases spanning the gap. CDR3 in DNA: TGCGCCAGCAGCCTGAACTTCGGACAGACGACTAACTATGGCTACACCTTC. Translated, it gives CASSLNFGQTTNYGYTF.

The gene calls are TRBV6-1 and TRBJ2-7; D is possibly TRBD2 (7 bases). The CDR3 length is 15 residues. From germline, CDR1 is MNHNS and CDR2 SASEGT. Trimming shortened V by 7 bases and J by 2 bases, and 18 bases separated the two germline ends. The CDR3 DNA reads as TGTGCCAGCATCCCGGCGGGGGCGGATACCTACGAGCAGTACTTC. Its protein product is CASIPAGADTYEQYF.

This clonotype has ten or more counts. V gene TRBV12-3 or TRBV12-4 combines with J gene TRBJ2-2, with 7 bases matching TRBD1. After removal of 6 bases from V and 5 bases from J, the junction contained 15 bases not matched to a gene. This CDR3 region has 17 residues. CDR3 nucleotide sequence: TGTGCCAGCAGCTTTGGGATTACGACAGGGCGGACCGGGGAGCTGTTTTTT. It yields the protein CASSFGITTGRTGELFF.

This clonotype was counted many times. This sequence joins TRBV18 and TRBJ2-7, with a weak D call TRBD1 (6 bases). Germline assignment: CDR1 KGHSH and CDR2 LQKENI. The CDR3 loop spans 15 amino acids. Trimming removed 5 bases from V and 1 base from J, with 15 bases in between. The CDR3 DNA reads as TGTGCCAGCTCAGGGACAAGACTGGGATCCTACGAGCAGTACTTC. Protein product: CASSGTRLGSYEQYF. The whole variable domain, remainder taken from reference TRBV18 and TRBJ2-7, is NAGVMQNPRHLVRRRGQEARLRCSPMKGHSHVYWYRQLPEEGLKFMVYLQKENIIDESGMPKERFSAEFPKEGPSILRIQQVVRGDSAAYFCASSGTRLGSYEQYFGPGTRLTVT.

This clonotype was observed many times. This chain connects TRBV5-1 to TRBJ2-3; a possible D gene is TRBD2 (5 bases). There are 15 residues in the CDR3. Trimming removed 0 bases from V and 2 bases from J, with 10 bases in between. Germline V gives CDR1 SGHRS, CDR2 YFSETQ. CDR3 nucleotide sequence: TGCGCCAGCAGCTTGGCCGGGATACCCACAGATACGCAGTATTTT. Translated, it gives CASSLAGIPTDTQYF.

This clonotype has ten or more counts. This CDR3 is CASGQGALGANVLTF. CDR3 in DNA: TGTGCCAGCGGACAGGGGGCATTGGGGGCCAACGTCCTGACTTTC. V usage is TRBV11-1 and J usage is TRBJ2-6, with 11 bases aligning to TRBD1. Unmatched junction bases numbered 4, after V lost 8 bases and J lost 4 bases. The CDR3 runs to 15 residues. Germline V gene data show CDR1 as SGHAT and CDR2 as FQDESV (reference sequence).

This clonotype was detected a few times. This rearrangement joins TRBV7-4 to TRBJ2-7, with D possibly TRBD2 on 6 matching bases. Trimming stripped 4 bases from V and 6 bases from J, with 10 bases between. The CDR3 loop spans 12 amino acids. Germline V gene lookup returns CDR1 SGHVT and CDR2 SQSDAQ. The CDR3 nucleotides read TGTGCCAGCAGCTGGGGGGAACGCGAGCAGTACTTC. It specifies CASSWGEREQYF.

This clonotype was counted at least ten times. As the CDR3 is not closed by the conserved phenylalanine or tryptophan, this likely results from a read error. The V gene is TRBV20-1, the J gene TRBJ2-7; D is ambiguous. The CDR3 contains 11 residues. Germline CDR1 DFQATT, CDR2 SNEGSKA (reference sequence). Trimming pared 1 base from V and 3 bases from J, leaving 4 bases between. CDR3 loop: CSARVVYEQYS. CDR3 sequence (DNA): TGCAGTGCTAGAGTCGTCTACGAGCAGTACTCC.

In its sample, this clonotype was seen many times. The V gene is TRBV20-1, the J gene TRBJ2-6; tentatively, D is TRBD1 (5 bases). Germline CDR1 is DFQATT and CDR2 is SNEGSKA (reference sequence). The CDR3 is 17 amino acids. Trimming took 1 base from V and 6 from J, leaving 19 bases between them. The CDR3, as DNA: TGCAGTGCTAGAGTTCCTCAGGGCCCCAAAGCGGCCAACGTCCTGACTTTC. It specifies CSARVPQGPKAANVLTF.

V gene TRBV12-3 or TRBV12-4 combines with J gene TRBJ2-1, with 9 bases fitting TRBD2. The CDR3 contains 12 residues. The V gene end was trimmed by 8 bases and the J gene end by 4 bases; junction bases not matched to a gene: 0. As DNA, the CDR3 is TGTGCCAGCGGACTAGCGTACAATGAGCAGTTCTTC. This sequence encodes CASGLAYNEQFF.

The rearrangement uses TRBV6-4 and TRBJ1-2; 8 bases align to TRBD1. V trimming: 6 bases; J trimming: 8 bases; junction bases outside the gene matches: 8. CDR1 is MRHNA, CDR2 SNTAGT, per germline. The CDR3 is made up of 13 amino acids. The CDR3, as DNA: TGTGCCAGCAGCGGACAGGGAGGTTGGGGCTACACCTTC. This translates into CASSGQGGWGYTF.

At least ten counts were recorded for this clonotype. The chain employs TRBV10-3 and TRBJ2-7; 10 bases line up with TRBD2. The CDR3 spans 15 residues. The germline CDR1 and CDR2 sequences are ENHRY and SYGVKD. The trim removed 2 bases at V and 5 bases at J, leaving 6 bases unmatched. DNA of the CDR3: TGTGCCATCAGTGAGAGGCTAGCGGGAGACGACGAGCAGTACTTC. This sequence encodes CAISERLAGDDEQYF.

This clonotype was recorded many times. The chain is built from TRBV29-1 and TRBJ2-7; weak D call: TRBD2 (5 bases). The CDR3 has 12 residues. The V gene's germline CDR1 is SQVTM and CDR2 ANQGSEA. V lost 3 bases, J lost 3 bases, and 9 bases lay in between. The CDR3 here is CSVEDGLYEQYF. The CDR3 DNA is TGCAGCGTTGAGGACGGACTCTACGAGCAGTACTTC.

There are many counts of this clonotype. The rearrangement links TRBV20-1 to TRBJ1-5, with D maybe TRBD1 (5 bases). The CDR3 has 14 amino acids. Trimming removed 3 bases from V and 4 bases from J, with 13 bases in between. The germline gives CDR1 DFQATT, CDR2 SNEGSKA (reference sequence). The CDR3 protein is CSASRRGYNQPQHF. DNA of the CDR3: TGCAGTGCTAGCCGTAGGGGTTATAATCAGCCCCAGCATTTT.

In its sample, this clonotype was seen many times. This chain uses TRBV24-1 with TRBJ2-2; tentative D call: TRBD2 (6 bases). The germline gives CDR1 KGHDR, CDR2 SFDVKD. The ends were cut back, 5 bases at V and 7 bases at J, with 16 bases in the middle. The CDR3 runs to 15 residues. The CDR3 region has the DNA TGTGCCACCAGTGGATTGCTTGGCGGGGACGGGGAGCTGTTTTTT. Amino acids: CATSGLLGGDGELFF.

In this sample, this clonotype turned up many times. The rearrangement links TRBV6-2 or TRBV6-3 to TRBJ2-7; TRBD2 matches at 10 bases. The CDR3 spans 14 residues. Germline V gene data show CDR1 as MNHEY and CDR2 as SVGEGT. V trimming: 2 bases; J trimming: 6 bases; junction bases outside the gene matches: 4. The DNA of the CDR3 is TGTGCCAGCAGTTACGGGCTAGCGGGAGTCGAGCAGTACTTC. It specifies CASSYGLAGVEQYF.

The genes are TRBV6-4 and TRBJ2-5; 14 bases align to TRBD2. The CDR3 loop spans 16 amino acids. The J segment lost 4 bases and the V segment lost 2 bases, leaving 3 bases of the junction unmatched. The germline V gene has CDR1 MRHNA and CDR2 SNTAGT. In nucleotides, the CDR3 is TGTGCCAGCAGTGACCCCGGACTAGCGGGAGGAGAGACCCAGTACTTC. Encoded protein: CASSDPGLAGGETQYF.

This clonotype was observed a few times. The J gene is TRBJ1-6, the V gene TRBV20-1; the D gene is possibly TRBD1 (6 bases). V lost 3 bases and J 5 bases, leaving 17 bases between the germline ends. Germline V gives CDR1 DFQATT, CDR2 SNEGSKA (reference sequence). The CDR3 is made up of 16 amino acids. The CDR3 protein is CSARTPQGKDNSPLHF. In DNA, the CDR3 is TGCAGTGCTAGGACCCCACAGGGAAAGGATAATTCACCCCTCCACTTT.

There are many counts of this clonotype. This chain connects TRBV5-1 to TRBJ2-6, with D possibly TRBD2 on 5 matching bases. This CDR3 spans 15 amino acids. The germline gives CDR1 SGHRS, CDR2 YFSETQ. Between the trimmed V and J ends, which lost 4 bases and 1 base, there was a span of 9 bases. DNA for the CDR3: TGCGCCAGCAGCGTCGGGGAGTCTGGGGCCAACGTCCTGACTTTC. Amino acid sequence: CASSVGESGANVLTF.

This clonotype was picked up many times. The chain couples TRBV30 to TRBJ1-1; D is undetermined. CDR1 is GTSNPN, CDR2 SVGIG, per germline (reference sequence). Trimming removed 2 bases from V and 0 bases from J, with 4 bases in between. This CDR3 region has 12 residues. The CDR3 DNA reads TGTGCCTGGAGTCATATGAACACTGAAGCTTTCTTT. It is translated as CAWSHMNTEAFF. Together with reference TRBV30 and TRBJ1-1, the CDR3 gives the full variable domain: SQTIHQWPATLVQPVGSPLSLECTVEGTSNPNLYWYRQAAGRGLQLLFYSVGIGQISSEVPQNLSASRPQDRQFILSSKKLLLSDSGFYLCAWSHMNTEAFFGQGTRLTVV.

This clonotype was detected ten times or more. At one of its ends the junction is not consistent with the germline gene, which may arise from a read error. This rearrangement joins TRBV27 to TRBJ2-7; 8 bases match TRBD1. The CDR3 has 16 residues. Germline V lookup: CDR1 MNHEY, CDR2 SMNVEV (reference sequence). CDR3: CASSARDRSFSFEQYF. The CDR3 region has the DNA TGTGCCAGCAGTGCCCGGGACAGGTCTTTCTCCTTCGAGCAGTACTTC.

This clonotype was seen repeatedly, ten times or more. This chain links TRBV4-1 with TRBJ2-7; 7 bases match TRBD1. The CDR3 length is 15 residues. Germline-derived CDR1 and CDR2 are MGHRA and YSYEKL. The ends lost 2 bases at V and 0 bases at J; junction bases unmatched: 4. The chain's CDR3 is CASSQPGTVSYEQYF. CDR3 DNA sequence: TGCGCCAGCAGCCAACCTGGGACAGTCTCCTACGAGCAGTACTTC.

Worth noting for this clonotype: This could be a read error, since a much larger clone is one nucleotide away. This sequence joins TRBV5-1 and TRBJ1-5, with D possibly being TRBD1 (6 bases). Between the trimmed V and J ends, which lost 4 bases and 5 bases, there was a span of 13 bases. CDR3 size: 14 residues. CDR1 SGHRS and CDR2 YFSETQ come from the germline V gene. For the CDR3, the DNA is TGCGCCAGCAGCGTCTGGGGGGCAGATCAGCCCCAGCATTTT. This sequence encodes CASSVWGADQPQHF.

The chain carries TRBV5-1 and TRBJ2-7; TRBD1 aligns across 7 bases. The CDR3 sequence is 13 residues long. CDR1 is SGHRS, CDR2 YFSETQ, per germline. V gave up 4 bases and J gave up 1 base; unmatched junction bases: 2. The CDR3 DNA sequence: TGCGCCAGCAGCGTGACAGGGTCCTACGAGCAGTACTTC. The encoded protein is CASSVTGSYEQYF.

This clonotype came up many times. CDR3 in DNA: TGTGCCAGCAGCTTTAGCGGGAGCGTCCCCTCCGAGCAGTACTTC. This translates into CASSFSGSVPSEQYF. The chain joins TRBV11-2 to TRBJ2-7, with 9 bases matching TRBD2. After removal of 3 bases from V and 6 bases from J, the junction contained 9 bases not matched to a gene. The CDR3 is made up of 15 amino acids. Germline CDR1 SGHAT, CDR2 FQNNGV.

This clonotype was counted ten times or more. The chain joins TRBV11-2 to TRBJ2-7; maybe TRBD2 (6 bases). V was trimmed by 5 bases and J by 2 bases, leaving 25 bases between them. Germline lookup yields CDR1 SGHAT and CDR2 FQNNGV. The CDR3 runs 18 residues. The CDR3 bases are TGTGCCAGCAGCCCCATACAAAGGGGCGGGACGAGACCCTACGAGCAGTACTTC. This encodes CASSPIQRGGTRPYEQYF. The entire variable domain, with the rest obtained from reference TRBV11-2 and TRBJ2-7, is as follows: EAGVAQSPRYKIIEKRQSVAFWCNPISGHATLYWYQQILGQGPKLLIQFQNNGVVDDSQLPKDRFSAERLKGVDSTLKIQPAKLEDSAVYLCASSPIQRGGTRPYEQYFGPGTRLTVT.